The T cell receptor (beta chain) described here comes from a study of identical twins. The study's findings and limits: With beta out-of-frame sequences, excess sharing by twins was weaker.

With 7 bases clipped from V and 6 bases from J, the junction kept 5 bases outside the gene matches. From germline, CDR1 is MNHNS and CDR2 SASEGT. The CDR3 is 14 amino acids. A universal primer site was created by template switching, with the cDNA bearing unique molecular identifiers. TCRdb re-called the 5' RACE reads with MiXCR, one entry per CDR3 protein. Altogether 240,000 or so distinct CDR3 sequences are present, 7% being singletons, with the ten largest covering approximately 3.7%. This clonotype was recorded a few times. The antigen is unknown. Another study also made use of these data, one on yellow fever vaccine responses in identical twins.

The chain carries TRBV6-1 and TRBJ2-7; 14 bases fit TRBD2. This clonotype was sampled from a woman aged 18-29 years in good health. Sequenced sample: memory (CD45RO+) T cells sorted from blood. CDR3 nucleotide sequence: TGTGCCAGCATGGGGACTAGCGGGAGTTCCGAGCAGTACTTC. It is translated as CASMGTSGSSEQYF.